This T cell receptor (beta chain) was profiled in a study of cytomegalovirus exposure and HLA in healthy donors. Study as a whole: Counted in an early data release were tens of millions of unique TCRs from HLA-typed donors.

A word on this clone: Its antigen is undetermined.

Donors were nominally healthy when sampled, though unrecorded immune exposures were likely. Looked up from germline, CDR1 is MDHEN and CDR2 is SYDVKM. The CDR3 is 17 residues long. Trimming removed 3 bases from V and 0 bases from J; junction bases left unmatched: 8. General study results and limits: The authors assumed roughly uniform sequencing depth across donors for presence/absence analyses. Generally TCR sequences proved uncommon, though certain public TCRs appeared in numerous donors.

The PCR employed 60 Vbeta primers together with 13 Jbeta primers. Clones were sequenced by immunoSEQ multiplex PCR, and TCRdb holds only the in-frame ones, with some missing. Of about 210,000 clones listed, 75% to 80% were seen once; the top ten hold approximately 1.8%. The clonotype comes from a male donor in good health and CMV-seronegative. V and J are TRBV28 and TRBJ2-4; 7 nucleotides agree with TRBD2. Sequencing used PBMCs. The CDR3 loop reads CASSFGTNALAKNIQYF. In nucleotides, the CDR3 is TGTGCCAGCAGTTTTGGGACTAACGCTTTAGCCAAAAACATTCAGTACTTC.